This T cell receptor (beta chain) was obtained from a study of T cell responses to AZD1222 COVID-19 vaccine. About the study: Timing groups of about 4 and about 12 weeks for second doses were pooled.

Generated by immunoSEQ multiplex PCR, the TCRdb table keeps only in-frame clones and is missing some. The sample comprises 95,000 to 150,000 clones, around 92% of which are singletons, and roughly 4.5% rests with the top ten. Germline CDR1 MDHEN, CDR2 SYDVKM. CDR3 length equals 12 residues. Trimming stripped 7 bases from V and 6 bases from J, with 13 bases between. The study, taken as a whole, reports: In the spike-specific TCR repertoire, nearly half reportedly target unmutated variant regions. Repertoire sampling was restricted to post-peak T cell response timepoints.

Remarks on this clone: The antigen is undetermined.

The sequenced sample was peripheral blood, obtained on day 0 of AZD1222 vaccination. The J gene is TRBJ2-7, the V gene TRBV28; possible D gene TRBD1, 6 bases. This TCR was sampled from an adult in good health. The CDR3 region is CASTARGFEQYF. CDR3 DNA sequence: TGTGCCAGCACCGCCAGGGGTTTCGAGCAGTACTTC. Full variable domain (rest looked up from reference TRBV28 and TRBJ2-7): DVKVTQSSRYLVKRTGEKVFLECVQDMDHENMFWYRQDPGLGLRLIYFSYDVKMKEKGDIPEGYSVSREKKERFSLILESASTNQTSMYLCASTARGFEQYFGPGTRLTVT.